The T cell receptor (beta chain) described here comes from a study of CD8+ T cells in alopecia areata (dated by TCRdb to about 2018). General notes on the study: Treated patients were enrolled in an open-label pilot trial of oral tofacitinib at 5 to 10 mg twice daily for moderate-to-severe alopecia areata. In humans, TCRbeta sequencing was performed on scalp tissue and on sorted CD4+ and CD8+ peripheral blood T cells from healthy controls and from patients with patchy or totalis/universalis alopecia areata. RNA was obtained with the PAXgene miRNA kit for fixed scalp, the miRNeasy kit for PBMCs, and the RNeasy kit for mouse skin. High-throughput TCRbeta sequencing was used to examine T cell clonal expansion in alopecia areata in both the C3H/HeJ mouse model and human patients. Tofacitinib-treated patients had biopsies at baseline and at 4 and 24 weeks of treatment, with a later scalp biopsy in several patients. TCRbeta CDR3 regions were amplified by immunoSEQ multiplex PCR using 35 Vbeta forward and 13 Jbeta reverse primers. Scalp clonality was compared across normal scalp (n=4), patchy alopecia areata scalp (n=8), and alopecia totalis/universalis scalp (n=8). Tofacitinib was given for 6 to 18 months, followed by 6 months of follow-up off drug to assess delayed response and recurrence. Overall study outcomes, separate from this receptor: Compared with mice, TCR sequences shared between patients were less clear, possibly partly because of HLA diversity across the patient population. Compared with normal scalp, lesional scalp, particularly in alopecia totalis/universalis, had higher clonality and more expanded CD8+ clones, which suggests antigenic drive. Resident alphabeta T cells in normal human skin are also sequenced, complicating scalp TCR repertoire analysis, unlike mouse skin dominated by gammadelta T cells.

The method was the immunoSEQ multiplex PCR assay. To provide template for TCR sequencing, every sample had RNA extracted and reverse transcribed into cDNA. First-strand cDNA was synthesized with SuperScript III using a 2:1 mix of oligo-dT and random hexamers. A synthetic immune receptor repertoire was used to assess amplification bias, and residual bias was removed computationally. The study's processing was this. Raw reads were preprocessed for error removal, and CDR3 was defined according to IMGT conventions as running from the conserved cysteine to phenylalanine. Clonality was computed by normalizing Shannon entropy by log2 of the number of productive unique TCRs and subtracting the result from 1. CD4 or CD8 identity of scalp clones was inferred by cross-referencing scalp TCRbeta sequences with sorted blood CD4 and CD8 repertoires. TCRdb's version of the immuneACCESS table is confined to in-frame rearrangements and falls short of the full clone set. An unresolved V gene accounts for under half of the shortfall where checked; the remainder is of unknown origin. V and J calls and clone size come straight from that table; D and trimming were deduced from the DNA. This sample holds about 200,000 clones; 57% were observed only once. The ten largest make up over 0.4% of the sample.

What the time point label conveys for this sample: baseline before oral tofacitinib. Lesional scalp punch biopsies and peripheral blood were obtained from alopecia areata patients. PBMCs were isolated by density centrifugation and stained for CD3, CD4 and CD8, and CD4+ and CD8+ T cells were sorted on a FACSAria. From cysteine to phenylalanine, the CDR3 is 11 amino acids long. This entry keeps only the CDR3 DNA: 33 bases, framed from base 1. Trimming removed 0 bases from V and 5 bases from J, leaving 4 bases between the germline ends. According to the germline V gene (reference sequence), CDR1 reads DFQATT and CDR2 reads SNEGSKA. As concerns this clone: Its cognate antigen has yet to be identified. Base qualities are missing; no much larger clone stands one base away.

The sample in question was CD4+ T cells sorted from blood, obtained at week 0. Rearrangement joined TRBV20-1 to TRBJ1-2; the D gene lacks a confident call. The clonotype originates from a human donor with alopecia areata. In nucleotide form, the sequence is TGCAGTGCTAGAGATGGATATGGCTACACCTTC. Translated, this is CSARDGYGYTF.